This TCR beta chain was retrieved from a study of vaccination effects on CD4 cells after COVID-19. Study-level background: Participants were given two doses of BNT162b2 or mRNA-1273 vaccine.

The method was immunoSEQ multiplex PCR; TCRdb's version includes in-frame clones alone and lacks a portion of them. The data show around 31,000 clones, roughly two thirds seen once. Trimming cost V 3 bases and J 1 base; bases outside gene matches: 3. Germline CDR1 and CDR2: GTSNPN and SVGIG (reference sequence). CDR3 length: 15 residues. Note on this clone: Its target is not known.

Sequencing was preceded by expansion of antigen-specific CD4+ T cells with viral peptide pools in the ViraFEST assay. Researchers isolated CD4+ T cells once approximately eleven days of culture had elapsed. This sequence joins TRBV30 and TRBJ2-2; 9 bases line up with TRBD1. The starting material was CD4+ T cells from PBMCs cultured with HCoV-229E spike peptides, obtained before COVID-19 vaccination. The receptor was isolated from a human donor who received a COVID-19 vaccine. CDR3 in amino acids: CAWRRGQGNTGELFF. The CDR3 region has the DNA TGTGCCTGGAGGAGGGGACAGGGGAACACCGGGGAGCTGTTTTTT.